This is a list of T cell receptor beta chains from one sample in a study of vaccination effects on CD4 cells after COVID-19. The assay was immunoSEQ multiplex PCR, and TCRdb's table has in-frame clones only and misses some. The sample carries tens of thousands of clones, 81% recorded once. Their antigen targets remain unknown. This specimen consisted of CD4+ T cells from PBMCs cultured with HCoV-229E spike peptides, obtained after COVID-19 vaccination. The receptor source for this set is a human donor who received a COVID-19 vaccine. Each CDR3 is given with its conserved first and last residue.

v_gene | CDR3aa
TRBV28 | CASSFGSRVEKLFF
TRBV6-5 | CASRLLGQGLYGYTF
TRBV30 | CAWSVGGPDNSPLHF
TRBV9 | CASSVGQGAGELFF
TRBV27 | CASTQPGGGYGYTF
TRBV30 | CASNYGVMNTEAFF
TRBV30 | CAWSGEVREKLFF
TRBV4-2 | CASSRSSDSQETQYF
TRBV28 | CASSPPVSRNTEAFF
TRBV5-1 | CASSPSGGLSSGELFF
TRBV19 | CASRRGWGTGELFF
TRBV6-5 | CATTREGRHTEAFF
TRBV6-5 | CASSYLGQGSNSPLHF
TRBV18 | CASSRKTGENEQFF
TRBV19 | CASSVQIRDEKLFF
TRBV6-6 | CASSRPGTGYFSSYNEQFF
TRBV27 | CASSWGHYNEQFF
TRBV29-1 | CSVVKWETRGYNEQFF
TRBV10-3 | CAMKQGAFGYGYTF
TRBV18 | CASSSGVAYQPQHF
TRBV30 | CAWSEDLGLGIQYF
TRBV18 | CASSPLAETDTQYF
TRBV3-1/TRBV3-2 | CASSQGSGANVLTF
TRBV19 | CASNAAGTRRSRTNEKLFF
TRBV30 | CARTGPANTEAFF
TRBV18 | CASSPGGLNTEAFF
TRBV6-5 | CASSRDRGSNQPQHF
TRBV24-1 | CATSDLRSTYNEQFF
TRBV12-5 | CASGSVTGPIRDGYTF
TRBV7-2 | CASSDGTFANTGELFF
TRBV5-4 | CASSRDSPRGHTEAFF
TRBV18 | CASSPLPDTSNYGYTF
TRBV5-6 | CASSQYGGRVQNEAFF
TRBV29-1 | CSVIDRTEAFF
TRBV4-1 | CASSQVRYGTGGTDTQYF
TRBV7-8 | CASSLGGSGNTIYF
TRBV18 | CASSPMNTENNEQFF
TRBV2 | CASSLLARTATDTQYF
TRBV2 | CASSEDRAYTGELFF
TRBV4-1 | CASSQDPMGDTEAFF
TRBV4-1 | CASSQGLTESNYGYTF
TRBV7-9 | CASSFGTSGITDTQYF
TRBV11-1 | CASSFDSNYGYTF
TRBV5-1 | CASSGTVATNEKLFF
TRBV28 | CASRNTNTGELFF
TRBV18 | CASSPQQTSSYNSPLHF
TRBV11-2 | CASSLEPSANEQFF
TRBV18 | CASSPQEANSPLHF
TRBV4-3 | CASSQGQSSALDTIYF
TRBV6-5 | CASSLGTVNTEAFF
TRBV30 | CAWSVGVMSNQPQHF
TRBV5-1 | CASSFFPSDTEAFF
TRBV10-3 | CAISESAGYGYTF
TRBV5-1 | CASSLRQAYNSPLHF
TRBV6-5 | CASRTGENTEAFF
TRBV6-2/TRBV6-3 | CASSSRTVPGANVLTF
TRBV25-1 | CASSPPGFASTDTQYF
TRBV14 | CASSRGSYGYTF
TRBV11-1 | CASSYLTARGTEAFF
TRBV6-4 | CASSDRAGKGSPLHF